This TCR beta chain was captured in a study of blood T cell repertoires in COVID-19. This CDR3 spans 18 amino acids. Germline V gene lookup returns CDR1 SGHVS and CDR2 FNYEAQ. With 0 bases clipped from V and 4 bases from J, the junction kept 12 bases outside the gene matches. Repertoires were generated with immunoSEQ multiplex PCR, while TCRdb's copy carries only in-frame clones and drops some. This table holds some 96,000 clones, around nine tenths found once. The sequenced sample consisted of peripheral blood. This clonotype originated in a man in his sixties with acute or convalescent COVID-19. The V call is TRBV7-6, the J call TRBJ2-1, with 7 bases identical to TRBD2. The CDR3 bases are TGTGCCAGCAGCTTAGCGTTCCAGTCTAGCGGCAGATACAATGAGCAGTTCTTC. It encodes CASSLAFQSSGRYNEQFF.